This T cell receptor (beta chain) was recorded in a study of T-cell reconstitution after alpha-beta-depleted transplantation in children. Study results and caveats: T cells produced anew were the main source of T-cell counts and diversity one year after transplant. Reportedly, alpha-beta T cells present about two months post-transplant originated from several hundred expanded clones of graft origin. Some patients showed high day-60 TCRbeta diversity, which derived from surviving recipient T cells and thymic progenitors.

Preparation of the TCRbeta library was carried out with unique molecular identifiers. TCRdb redid the calling of the PCR reads with MiXCR, one entry per CDR3 protein. The sample includes under 250,000 distinct CDR3 sequences, 20% to 30% of them seen just once. This clonotype was counted a few times. Its antigen is as yet unknown. CDR1 and CDR2 (germline): LGHDT, YNNKEL (reference sequence). V was shortened by 3 bases and J by 3 bases, with 13 bases between the two germline ends. The CDR3 has 15 amino acids. Sequencing used PBMCs, mostly from graft donor cells, obtained 360 days after TCRalphabeta/CD19-depleted stem cell transplant. The rearrangement uses TRBV3-1 and TRBJ2-3, with TRBD2 as a possible D gene (6 bases). This TCR derives from a female patient aged 2 to 10 who had a stem cell transplant for congenital amegakaryocytic thrombocytopenia, so the T cells may come from the graft donor. The CDR3: CASSQPGLQTDTQYF. CDR3 nucleotides: TGTGCCAGCAGCCAGCCGGGACTTCAAACAGATACGCAGTATTTT.